The clone carrying this T cell receptor beta chain was seen ten or more times. Germline values: CDR1 SNHLY, CDR2 FYNNEI. The V end was cut by 4 bases, the J end by 4 bases, with 10 bases between. CDR3 size: 13 residues. The data originate from a study of blood T cell repertoires in COVID-19. On the study more broadly: Acute and convalescent COVID-19 specimens originated in the United States, Italy and Spain. PBMCs, B-cell-depleted T cells, or T cells provided the cDNA or gDNA that made up the material.

Per the study methods: Researchers report that nucleated cell counts were estimated from reference gene primer amplification. Clones were sequenced by immunoSEQ multiplex PCR, and TCRdb holds only the in-frame ones, with some missing. V, J and clone size reflect that table, while D and trimming were determined from the DNA. Of 100,000 or so clones in the sample, about 87% are singletons; the top ten hold 15% to 20%. Input material: peripheral blood. The rearrangement uses TRBV2 and TRBJ1-1; D gene ambiguous. The sequence came from a human donor in a cohort sampled during active COVID-19. This CDR3 reads CASSAGEGTEAFF. CDR3 DNA: TGTGCCAGCAGTGCCGGGGAGGGCACTGAAGCTTTCTTT.